The 10 T cell receptor beta chains in this list originate from one sample, sequenced in a study of T cell changes during pregnancy in multiple sclerosis (dated by TCRdb to the late 2010s). Libraries were prepared through the immunoSEQ multiplex PCR assay. TCRdb holds this immuneACCESS table with in-frame rearrangements only. Some clones are missing; in checked studies, unresolved V genes explain under half, and the rest has no known cause. The sample yields 71,000 or so clones; approximately 92% were counted once. The ten largest clones take up about 1.2% of the sample. The specimen comprised peripheral blood, sampled in the third trimester of pregnancy. The receptors were sampled from a female donor with multiple sclerosis, enrolled in a pregnancy study.

This chain connects TRBV2 to TRBJ1-1; tentatively, D is TRBD1 (6 bases). The CDR3 loop spans 15 amino acids. Between the trimmed V and J ends, which lost 2 bases and 1 base, there was a span of 11 bases. From germline, CDR1 is SNHLY and CDR2 FYNNEI. The CDR3 DNA reads TGTGCCAGCAGTGAAATTAGGACAGCGAACACTGAAGCTTTCTTT. This sequence encodes CASSEIRTANTEAFF. Complete variable domain (other parts from reference TRBV2 and TRBJ1-1): EPEVTQTPSHQVTQMGQEVILRCVPISNHLYFYWYRQILGQKVEFLVSFYNNEISEKSEIFDDQFSVERPDGSNFTLKIRSTKLEDSAMYFCASSEIRTANTEAFFGQGTRLTVV.

This chain joins TRBV2 and TRBJ2-7; perhaps TRBD1 as D (5 bases). Germline V gives CDR1 SNHLY, CDR2 FYNNEI. The CDR3 has 13 residues. The V and J ends lost 4 bases and 2 bases respectively, with 9 bases between them. The CDR3 nucleotides are TGTGCCAGCAGTGGTCAGGGCCCCTACGAGCAGTACTTC. Translated, it gives CASSGQGPYEQYF. The whole variable domain, filled in from reference TRBV2 and TRBJ2-7, reads EPEVTQTPSHQVTQMGQEVILRCVPISNHLYFYWYRQILGQKVEFLVSFYNNEISEKSEIFDDQFSVERPDGSNFTLKIRSTKLEDSAMYFCASSGQGPYEQYFGPGTRLTVT.

A single count supports this clone. J is TRBJ2-3 and V is TRBV27; 7 bases fit TRBD1. With 5 bases clipped from V and 2 bases from J, the junction kept 10 bases outside the gene matches. In germline, CDR1 is MNHEY, CDR2 SMNVEV (reference sequence). This CDR3 has 16 residues. CDR3 bases: TGTGCCAGCAGTACCGACAGGGAAGGGACCACAGATACGCAGTATTTT. This encodes CASSTDREGTTDTQYF.

V gene TRBV5-6 combines with J gene TRBJ2-7; 11 nucleotides match TRBD2. After removal of 1 base from V and 3 bases from J, the junction contained 9 bases not matched to a gene. Germline values: CDR1 SGHDT, CDR2 YYEEEE. The CDR3 totals 17 residues. CDR3 in amino acids: CASSLFGATSGIYEQYF. The CDR3 region has the DNA TGTGCCAGCAGCTTGTTTGGGGCGACTAGCGGGATCTACGAGCAGTACTTC.

This chain connects TRBV19 to TRBJ2-3; 10 bases map to TRBD2. This CDR3 has 15 amino acids. V dropped 11 bases and J dropped 0; count of bases not matched to a gene: 8. CDR1 is LNHDA and CDR2 is SQIVND in the germline V gene (reference sequence). CDR3 region: CAGWTSGSSTDTQYF. In DNA form, the CDR3 reads TGTGCCGGATGGACTAGCGGTTCTAGCACAGATACGCAGTATTTT.

The chain links TRBV5-6 to TRBJ2-5; tentatively, D is TRBD1 (6 bases). Trimming cost V 4 bases and J 7 bases, with 17 bases left between them. The CDR3 loop spans 14 amino acids. Germline CDR1 SGHDT, CDR2 YYEEEE. This CDR3 is CASSPIGGPGTQYF. DNA for the CDR3: TGTGCCAGCAGCCCCATAGGGGGTCCGGGGACCCAGTACTTC.

The rearrangement links TRBV6-5 to TRBJ2-1, with 7 bases lining up with TRBD2. The length of the CDR3 is 15 residues. Germline loops: CDR1 MNHEY, CDR2 SVGAGI. V shed 5 bases and J 1 base; nucleotides not matched to a gene: 5. The CDR3: CASSLAAISYNEQFF. In DNA, the CDR3 is TGTGCCAGCAGTCTAGCGGCTATTTCCTACAATGAGCAGTTCTTC.

This chain joins TRBV15 and TRBJ1-5; the D is unclear. The CDR3 is 14 amino acids. Germline CDR1 is LNHNV and CDR2 is YYDKDF (reference sequence). V was trimmed by 0 bases and J by 4 bases, leaving 7 bases between them. The CDR3 DNA follows: TGTGCCACCAGCAGAGACAGGAATAATCAGCCCCAGCATTTT. Amino acids: CATSRDRNNQPQHF.

The gene calls are TRBV12-2 and TRBJ1-5. TRBV12-2 is a listed pseudogene. There are 13 residues in the CDR3. This CDR3 is CASRLDCNQPQHF. The CDR3 DNA reads as TGTGCAAGTCGCCTCGACTGCAATCAGCCCCAGCATTTT.

This chain joins TRBV4-1 and TRBJ2-1; D is possibly TRBD2 (7 bases). Per germline, CDR1 MGHRA and CDR2 YSYEKL. V lost 0 bases and J 0 bases, leaving 18 bases between the germline ends. The CDR3 loop spans 19 amino acids. The CDR3 region has the DNA TGCGCCAGCAGCCAAGATCTGCCGGGGGGCCCAGGCTCCTACAATGAGCAGTTCTTC. Its translation is CASSQDLPGGPGSYNEQFF.